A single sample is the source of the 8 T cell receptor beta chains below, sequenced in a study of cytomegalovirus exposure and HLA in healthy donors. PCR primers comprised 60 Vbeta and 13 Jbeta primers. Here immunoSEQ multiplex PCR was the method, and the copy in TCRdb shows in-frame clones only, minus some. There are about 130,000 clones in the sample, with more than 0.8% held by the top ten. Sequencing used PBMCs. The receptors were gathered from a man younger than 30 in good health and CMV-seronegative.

Here the CDR3 DNA reads TGTGCCAGCAGTGACTCAGGGCAATTCGAAAACATTCAGTACTTC. Its protein is CASSDSGQFENIQYF. V usage is TRBV2 and J usage is TRBJ2-4; weak D call: TRBD1 (5 bases). Looked up from germline, CDR1 is SNHLY and CDR2 is FYNNEI. This CDR3 has 15 residues. Deletions cut 3 bases from V and 5 bases from J, with 14 bases between.

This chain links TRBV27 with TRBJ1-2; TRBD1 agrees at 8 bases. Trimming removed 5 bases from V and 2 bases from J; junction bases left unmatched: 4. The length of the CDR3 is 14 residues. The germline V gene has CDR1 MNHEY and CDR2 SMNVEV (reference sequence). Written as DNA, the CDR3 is TGTGCCAGCAGTCTTCAGGGGGCGAACTATGGCTACACCTTC. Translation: CASSLQGANYGYTF.

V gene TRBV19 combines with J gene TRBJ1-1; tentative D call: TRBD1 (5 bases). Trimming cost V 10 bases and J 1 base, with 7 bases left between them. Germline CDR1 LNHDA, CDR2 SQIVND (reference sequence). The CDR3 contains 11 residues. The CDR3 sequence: CATGGNTEAFF. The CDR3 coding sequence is TGTGCCACCGGGGGGAACACTGAAGCTTTCTTT.

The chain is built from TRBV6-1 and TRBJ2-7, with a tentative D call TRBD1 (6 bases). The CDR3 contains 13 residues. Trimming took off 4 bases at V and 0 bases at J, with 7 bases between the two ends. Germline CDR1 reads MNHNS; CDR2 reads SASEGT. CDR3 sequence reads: CASSGTDSYEQYF. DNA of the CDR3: TGTGCCAGCAGTGGGACAGACTCCTACGAGCAGTACTTC.

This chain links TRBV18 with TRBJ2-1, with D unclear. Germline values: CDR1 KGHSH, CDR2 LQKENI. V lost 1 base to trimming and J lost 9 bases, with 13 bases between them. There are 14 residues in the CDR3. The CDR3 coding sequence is TGTGCCAGCTCACCACTAGACATCCGTGGTGAGCAGTTCTTC. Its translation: CASSPLDIRGEQFF.

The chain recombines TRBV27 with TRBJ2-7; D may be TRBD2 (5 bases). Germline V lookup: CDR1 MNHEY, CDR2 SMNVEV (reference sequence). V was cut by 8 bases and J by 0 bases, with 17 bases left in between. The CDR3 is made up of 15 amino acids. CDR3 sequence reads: CASARTVPISYEQYF. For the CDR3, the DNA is TGTGCCAGCGCCCGGACTGTCCCGATCTCCTACGAGCAGTACTTC.

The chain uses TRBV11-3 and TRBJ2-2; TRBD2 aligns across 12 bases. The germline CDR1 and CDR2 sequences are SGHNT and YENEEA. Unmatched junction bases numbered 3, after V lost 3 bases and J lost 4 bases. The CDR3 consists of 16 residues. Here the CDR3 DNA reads TGTGCCAGCAGCTTGACTAGCGGGGGTGGCACCGGGGAGCTGTTTTTT. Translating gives CASSLTSGGGTGELFF.

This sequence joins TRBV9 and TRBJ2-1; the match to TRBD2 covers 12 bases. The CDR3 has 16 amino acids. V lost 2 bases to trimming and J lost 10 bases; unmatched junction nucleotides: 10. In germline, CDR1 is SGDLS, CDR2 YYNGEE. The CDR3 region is CASSVTGLAGLREQFF. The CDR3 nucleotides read TGTGCCAGCAGCGTTACGGGACTAGCGGGCCTACGGGAGCAGTTCTTC.